The 28 T cell receptor beta chains reported below all come from one sample, sequenced in a study of shared clonotypes between healthy human individuals. This table comes from immunoSEQ multiplex PCR, and its TCRdb copy is limited to in-frame clones, with some not included. The table shows a few hundred thousand clones, with under 80% occurring only once. The sample consisted of memory CD4+ T cells sorted from blood. Documented subset: CD45RA-negative fraction. The origin of the receptors is a man aged 25-40 years in good health.

This chain links TRBV29-1 with TRBJ2-7, with 9 bases matching TRBD1. Germline lookup yields CDR1 SQVTM and CDR2 ANQGSEA. This CDR3 contains 11 residues. J lost 5 bases, V lost 7 bases, and 3 bases had no gene match. The CDR3 sequence is CSGQGGHEQYF. In DNA form, the CDR3 reads TGCAGCGGACAGGGGGGCCACGAGCAGTACTTC.

J is TRBJ1-2 and V is TRBV29-1; the match to TRBD1 covers 7 bases. V lost 7 bases and J lost 4; bases outside the gene matches: 9. This CDR3 is 13 amino acids long. The germline V gene encodes CDR1 SQVTM and CDR2 ANQGSEA. The CDR3 region is CSADKRDSYGYTF. CDR3 DNA sequence: TGCAGCGCCGATAAGCGGGACAGCTATGGCTACACCTTC. The full variable domain, rest sourced from reference TRBV29-1 and TRBJ1-2, is SAVISQKPSRDICQRGTSLTIQCQVDSQVTMMFWYRQQPGQSLTLIATANQGSEATYESGFVIDKFPISRPNLTFSTLTVSNMSPEDSSIYLCSADKRDSYGYTFGSGTRLTVV.

The chain links TRBV4-1 to TRBJ2-2, with TRBD2 identical over 8 bases. J lost 4 bases, V lost 2 bases, and 3 bases had no gene match. The CDR3 covers 15 residues. The V gene's germline CDR1 is MGHRA and CDR2 YSYEKL. CDR3 DNA: TGCGCCAGCAGCCAAACCGGGGGGGTCACCGGGGAGCTGTTTTTT. This codes for CASSQTGGVTGELFF.

The chain recombines TRBV11-3 with TRBJ2-1; D possibly corresponds to TRBD2 (6 bases). Trimming shortened V by 5 bases and J by 9 bases, and 11 bases separated the two germline ends. Germline CDR1 SGHNT, CDR2 YENEEA. This CDR3 region has 12 residues. CDR3 nucleotides: TGTGCCAGCAGCCCCCCGCGGGGTGAGCAGTTCTTC. Encoded protein: CASSPPRGEQFF.

In this sample, this clone turned up once. The V and J genes are TRBV7-2 and TRBJ1-5, with unresolved D. This CDR3 has 13 amino acids. Germline V gives CDR1 SGHTA, CDR2 FQGNSA. With 1 base removed from V and 7 bases from J, the gap between germline ends came to 8 bases. CDR3 nucleotides: TGTGCCAGCAGCTTAGAAGGTGAACAGCCCCAGCATTTT. Its translation: CASSLEGEQPQHF.

The chain recombines TRBV27 with TRBJ2-7; a possible D gene is TRBD1 (6 bases). This CDR3 has 14 residues. V was trimmed by 5 bases and J by 5 bases, leaving 16 bases between them. Per germline, CDR1 MNHEY and CDR2 SMNVEV (reference sequence). This CDR3 is CASSLRPTGNEQYF. CDR3 DNA sequence: TGTGCCAGCAGTCTCCGCCCTACAGGGAACGAGCAGTACTTC.

The CDR3 DNA reads as TGTGCCAGTAGTCCGGACAGGGTAGTTGGTGGCTACACCTTC. This codes for CASSPDRVVGGYTF. The chain is built from TRBV19 and TRBJ1-2, with 8 bases matching TRBD1. J gave up 7 bases and V 5 bases, and 9 bases lay outside the gene matches. The CDR3 is 14 amino acids. In germline, CDR1 is LNHDA, CDR2 SQIVND (reference sequence). Using reference TRBV19 and TRBJ1-2 for the parts outside the CDR3, the full variable domain is DGGITQSPKYLFRKEGQNVTLSCEQNLNHDAMYWYRQDPGQGLRLIYYSQIVNDFQKGDIAEGYSVSREKKESFPLTVTSAQKNPTAFYLCASSPDRVVGGYTFGSGTRLTVV.

The chain is built from TRBV7-6 and TRBJ2-7, with unresolved D. Between the trimmed V and J ends, which lost 0 bases and 4 bases, there was a span of 13 bases. CDR1 SGHVS and CDR2 FNYEAQ come from the germline V gene. The CDR3 has 15 residues. The CDR3 region is CASSLARTVGYEQYF. The CDR3 DNA follows: TGTGCCAGCAGCTTAGCCAGAACAGTGGGGTACGAGCAGTACTTC.

This chain connects TRBV27 to TRBJ2-7; D may be TRBD1 or TRBD2 (7 bases each). The CDR3 extends over 16 amino acids. CDR1 and CDR2 (germline): MNHEY, SMNVEV (reference sequence). Trimming removed 0 bases from V and 4 bases from J, with 16 bases in between. The DNA for the CDR3 is TGTGCCAGCAGTTTATCGGGGAGGGGGCAGCGTTACGAGCAGTACTTC. This gives the protein CASSLSGRGQRYEQYF.

This clone was observed a few times. The same CDR3 arises from other DNA sequences in this sample as well. The V gene is TRBV2, the J gene TRBJ1-2; possible D gene TRBD1, 5 bases. Germline-derived CDR1 and CDR2 are SNHLY and FYNNEI. CDR3 size: 13 residues. Trimming took 2 bases from V and 2 from J, leaving 6 bases between them. CDR3: CASSERGNYGYTF. The CDR3 bases are TGTGCCAGCAGTGAACGGGGGAACTATGGCTACACCTTC.

This chain uses TRBV18 with TRBJ2-3; unclear D gene. CDR1 and CDR2 from the germline V gene are KGHSH and LQKENI. This CDR3 spans 14 amino acids. The V and J ends lost 3 bases and 1 base respectively, with 8 bases between them. The chain's CDR3 is CASSPPGGTDTQYF. In nucleotides, the CDR3 is TGTGCCAGCTCACCTCCAGGAGGCACAGATACGCAGTATTTT.

The chain has TRBV5-3 and TRBJ2-3; 9 bases are a match to TRBD2. TRBV5-3 counts as an open reading frame of uncertain function. V gave up 4 bases and J gave up 5 bases; unmatched junction bases: 11. This CDR3 has 16 residues. CDR3 nucleotide sequence: TGTGCCAGAAGCAAAAGACTAGCGGCCTTGTTAGATACGCAGTATTTT. Its protein product is CARSKRLAALLDTQYF.

Details on this clone: A far larger clone is a single base away, which makes a read error likely. The V call is TRBV5-1, the J call TRBJ2-7, with 9 positions matching TRBD1. The CDR3 is 13 amino acids. Germline assignment: CDR1 SGHRS and CDR2 YFSETQ. DNA of the CDR3: TGCGCCAGCAGCCACGCCCGGGACAGGGATGTACACTTC. Protein sequence: CASSHARDRDVHF.

Here the CDR3 reads CASSHQGDHQPQHF. Here the CDR3 DNA reads TGTGCCAGCAGTCACCAGGGCGACCATCAGCCCCAGCATTTT. The chain has TRBV7-2 and TRBJ1-5, with TRBD1 as a possible D gene (5 bases). Germline CDR1 is SGHTA and CDR2 is FQGNSA. This CDR3 has 14 residues. Between the trimmed V and J ends, which lost 6 bases and 5 bases, there was a span of 14 bases.

The V and J genes are TRBV5-1 and TRBJ1-2; D gene ambiguous. The CDR3 runs to 13 residues. V lost 1 base to trimming and J lost 2 bases, with 6 bases between them. CDR1 and CDR2 from the germline V gene are SGHRS and YFSETQ. The CDR3 nucleotides read TGCGCCAGCAGCTTGAGGCCAAACTATGGCTACACCTTC. Encoded protein: CASSLRPNYGYTF. The complete variable domain, with remaining parts taken from reference TRBV5-1 and TRBJ1-2, reads KAGVTQTPRYLIKTRGQQVTLSCSPISGHRSVSWYQQTPGQGLQFLFEYFSETQRNKGNFPGRFSGRQFSNSRSEMNVSTLELGDSALYLCASSLRPNYGYTFGSGTRLTVV.

The chain employs TRBV30 and TRBJ2-3; tentatively, D is TRBD2 (5 bases). Germline CDR1 and CDR2: GTSNPN and SVGIG (reference sequence). The ends were cut back, 5 bases at V and 2 bases at J, with 14 bases in the middle. CDR3 size: 14 residues. The CDR3 here is CAWERGSFTDTQYF. The DNA for the CDR3 is TGTGCCTGGGAACGGGGAAGTTTCACAGATACGCAGTATTTT.

The genes are TRBV7-2 and TRBJ2-3, with a weak D call TRBD2 (6 bases). V lost 8 bases, J lost 6 bases, and 12 bases lay in between. The CDR3 has 12 amino acids. Per germline, CDR1 SGHTA and CDR2 FQGNSA. CDR3 loop: CASALGRDTQYF. For the CDR3, the DNA is TGTGCCAGCGCCTTGGGGAGGGATACGCAGTATTTT.

This sequence joins TRBV11-3 and TRBJ1-4; tentatively, D is TRBD1 (6 bases). CDR1 and CDR2 from the germline V gene are SGHNT and YENEEA. The CDR3 covers 18 residues. The V end lost 1 base, the J end lost 0 bases, and 15 bases lay between the germline ends. CDR3 sequence reads: CASSLVRQGIATNEKLFF. CDR3 bases: TGTGCCAGCAGCTTAGTACGTCAGGGGATTGCAACTAATGAAAAACTGTTTTTT.

This chain links TRBV2 with TRBJ2-3, with 11 bases identical to TRBD2. The V and J ends lost 2 bases and 4 bases, in that order; junction bases with no gene match: 2. Per germline, CDR1 SNHLY and CDR2 FYNNEI. This CDR3 spans 15 amino acids. CDR3 residues: CASSETGLAADTQYF. For the CDR3, the DNA is TGTGCCAGCAGTGAAACGGGACTAGCGGCAGATACGCAGTATTTT.

The chain joins TRBV7-9 to TRBJ2-5; D gene unclear. V lost 6 bases, J lost 1 base, and 9 bases lay in between. This CDR3 spans 13 amino acids. CDR1 SEHNR and CDR2 FQNEAQ come from the germline V gene (reference sequence). CDR3 bases: TGTGCCAGCAGAAAATCAAGCCAAGAGACCCAGTACTTC. This encodes CASRKSSQETQYF.

The chain joins TRBV5-1 to TRBJ2-1; TRBD2 agrees at 12 bases. Germline lookup yields CDR1 SGHRS and CDR2 YFSETQ. The CDR3 has 14 amino acids. The V segment lost 0 bases and the J segment 8 bases; nucleotides outside the gene matches: 0. CDR3 coding DNA: TGCGCCAGCAGCTTGGGGACTAGCGGGGATGAGCAGTTCTTC. It encodes CASSLGTSGDEQFF.

The chain links TRBV7-3 to TRBJ2-1; 11 bases fit TRBD2. CDR3 length equals 15 residues. Germline lookup yields CDR1 SGHTA and CDR2 FQGTGA. J gave up 5 bases and V 1 base, and 1 base lay outside the gene matches. The CDR3, as DNA: TGTGCCAGCAGCTTAAGACTAGCGGGACACAATGAGCAGTTCTTC. Translated: CASSLRLAGHNEQFF.

Only a few counts were recorded for this clone. The chain carries TRBV19 and TRBJ1-1; 8 nucleotides match TRBD1. Trimming at V came to 6 bases and at J to 11 bases, leaving 5 bases not matched to a gene. Germline V lookup: CDR1 LNHDA, CDR2 SQIVND (reference sequence). This CDR3 is built from 11 residues. The CDR3 DNA is TGTGCCAGTAGAAGGACAGGGAGGGCTTTCTTT. The encoded protein is CASRRTGRAFF. Supplemented by reference TRBV19 and TRBJ1-1, the full variable domain reads DGGITQSPKYLFRKEGQNVTLSCEQNLNHDAMYWYRQDPGQGLRLIYYSQIVNDFQKGDIAEGYSVSREKKESFPLTVTSAQKNPTAFYLCASRRTGRAFFGQGTRLTVV.

The gene calls are TRBV5-1 and TRBJ1-1; the match to TRBD1 covers 9 bases. Losses at the gene ends were 4 bases for V and 6 bases for J; bases not matched to a gene: 22. The V gene's germline CDR1 is SGHRS and CDR2 YFSETQ. The CDR3 is made up of 19 amino acids. The CDR3: CASSGGTLKGQGRFAEAFF. DNA for the CDR3: TGCGCCAGCAGCGGGGGGACGTTAAAGGGACAGGGAAGGTTCGCTGAAGCTTTCTTT.

This clone was observed a handful of times. The chain joins TRBV7-9 to TRBJ2-3, with a tentative D call TRBD1 (6 bases). V was clipped by 11 bases and J by 2 bases, with 14 bases between them. Germline values: CDR1 SEHNR, CDR2 FQNEAQ (reference sequence). This CDR3 is built from 13 residues. The CDR3 loop is CAGTGQFTDTQYF. DNA for the CDR3: TGTGCCGGTACTGGACAGTTCACAGATACGCAGTATTTT.

The gene calls are TRBV11-2 and TRBJ2-1, with 11 positions matching TRBD2. Per the germline V gene, CDR1 is SGHAT and CDR2 is FQNNGV. V was pared by 4 bases and J by 7 bases, with 9 bases of the junction left unmatched. This CDR3 has 16 residues. The CDR3 sequence: CASSSRGSGRVNEQFF. Here the CDR3 DNA reads TGTGCCAGCAGCTCCCGGGGTAGCGGGAGGGTTAATGAGCAGTTCTTC.

The chain uses TRBV6-5 and TRBJ1-5; D unresolved. The CDR3 totals 15 residues. Germline V gene lookup returns CDR1 MNHEY and CDR2 SVGAGI. V was shortened by 0 bases and J by 2 bases, with 8 bases between the two germline ends. Here the CDR3 DNA reads TGTGCCAGCAGTTACTCGACGCGGGGCAATCAGCCCCAGCATTTT. This codes for CASSYSTRGNQPQHF.

The chain has TRBV27 and TRBJ2-7; 10 nucleotides agree with TRBD1. Looked up from germline, CDR1 is MNHEY and CDR2 is SMNVEV (reference sequence). J was trimmed by 0 bases and V by 1 base; bases with no gene match: 9. This CDR3 spans 18 amino acids. For the CDR3, the DNA is TGTGCCAGCAGTTTATATAGCCGGGACAGGGGTAGCTCCTACGAGCAGTACTTC. Amino acid sequence: CASSLYSRDRGSSYEQYF.